This TCR beta chain was observed in a study of immune reconstitution after stem cell transplant in scleroderma (dated by TCRdb to 2016 to 2017). The library was prepared using RT-PCR. TCRdb lists the instrument as Illumina MiSeq. TCRdb took the public reads, trimmed them with fastp at Q25, ran MiXCR for clone calling and kept in-frame beta chains. Each CDR3 protein appears once, grouped with its most common genes and DNA. This sample has approximately 1,500 distinct CDR3 sequences in its table, and approximately 10% of those were observed once. Clones ranked in the top ten supply 13% to 15% of the sample. For this clonotype: It has no known antigen specificity. No base quality information exists; no much larger clone differs at one position.

The CDR3, cysteine through phenylalanine, is 14 amino acids long. The retained sequence is limited to the CDR3, 42 bases, with the frame set at the first base. Looking up the germline V gene yields CDR1 SGHNT and CDR2 YENEEA. V lost 5 bases and J lost 11 bases; the stretch between them is 22 bases long. The rearranged segments are TRBV11-3 and TRBJ2-7; the D gene is unclear. Sampling was done before or after autologous hematopoietic stem cell transplantation (not recorded which). This clonotype originated in a female donor with systemic sclerosis. CDR3 reads: CASSDKALGLREYF. The DNA sequence reads TGTGCCAGCAGCGACAAGGCCCTTGGCCTTAGGGAGTACTTC.